The 9 T cell receptor beta chains listed next were all sequenced from one sample in a study of cytomegalovirus exposure and HLA in healthy donors. The PCR ran on 60 Vbeta and 13 Jbeta primers. Produced via immunoSEQ multiplex PCR; TCRdb's table is partial and in-frame only. The table has tens of thousands of clones, roughly 90% seen once. Sequenced material: PBMCs. These receptors came from a woman in her late teens or twenties in good health and CMV-seronegative.

V usage is TRBV10-3 and J usage is TRBJ2-3; 14 nucleotides align to TRBD2. The CDR3 consists of 17 residues. The J segment lost 3 bases and the V segment lost 3 bases, leaving 5 bases of the junction unmatched. CDR1 is ENHRY and CDR2 is SYGVKD in the germline V gene. CDR3: CAISDGTSGSGTDTQYF. For the CDR3, the DNA is TGTGCCATCAGTGACGGGACTAGCGGGAGTGGGACAGATACGCAGTATTTT.

The J gene is TRBJ2-3, the V gene TRBV29-1; 8 nucleotides line up with TRBD2. Germline loops: CDR1 SQVTM, CDR2 ANQGSEA. The CDR3 spans 15 residues. Trimming cost V 5 bases and J 1 base; bases outside gene matches: 8. The CDR3 bases are TGCAGCGTTTTGGAGCGGGGGACCCGCACAGATACGCAGTATTTT. Its translation is CSVLERGTRTDTQYF.

This sequence joins TRBV9 and TRBJ1-1; 8 nucleotides line up with TRBD1. The germline CDR1 and CDR2 sequences are SGDLS and YYNGEE. The CDR3 totals 16 residues. V shed 6 bases, J shed 4 bases, and the junction held 14 bases outside the gene matches. The CDR3 DNA sequence: TGTGCCAGCACCCCGCCGGGGGCCAGGGGGCCCACTGAAGCTTTCTTT. Its translation is CASTPPGARGPTEAFF.

This chain's CDR3 is CASSGLAGTGELFF. DNA for the CDR3: TGTGCCAGCAGTGGACTAGCGGGAACCGGGGAGCTGTTTTTT. J is TRBJ2-2 and V is TRBV6-1; 11 nucleotides align to TRBD2. The CDR3 is 14 amino acids. V lost 4 bases and J lost 5; bases outside the gene matches: 0. Germline V CDR1 and CDR2: MNHNS, SASEGT.

Notes on this clone: At one end the junction does not follow the germline gene, possibly because of a read error. The genes are TRBV7-9 and TRBJ1-2; a possible D gene is TRBD1 (6 bases). Germline CDR1 and CDR2: SEHNR and FQNEAQ (reference sequence). The CDR3 has 14 residues. CDR3 in DNA: TGTACCAGCAGCAGTTTCGACAGGCACTATGGCTACACCTTC. It codes for CTSSSFDRHYGYTF.

The chain uses TRBV5-1 and TRBJ2-5; TRBD1 agrees at 8 bases. The J call is doubtful: the DNA matches TRBJ2-7 better. Germline-derived CDR1 and CDR2 are SGHRS and YFSETQ. The CDR3 extends over 14 amino acids. CDR3 bases: TGCGCCAGCAGCCCGGACGGGACAGGCTACGAGCAGTACTTC. Residues: CASSPDGTGYEQYF.

This chain uses TRBV7-3 with TRBJ2-1; 8 nucleotides match TRBD2. The CDR3 sequence is 14 residues long. V trimming: 7 bases; J trimming: 7 bases; junction bases outside the gene matches: 9. From germline, CDR1 is SGHTA and CDR2 FQGTGA. CDR3 region: CASKAAGGPNEQFF. Here the CDR3 DNA reads TGTGCCAGCAAAGCGGCGGGAGGACCTAATGAGCAGTTCTTC.

Concerning this clone: Germline and junction disagree at one end, which may indicate a read error. This sequence joins TRBV11-3 and TRBJ2-4; 11 bases map to TRBD2. Per germline, CDR1 SGHNT and CDR2 YENEEA. The length of the CDR3 is 13 residues. As DNA, the CDR3 is TGTGCCAGCAGCTCACGGGCTAGCGGGAGGTCCCACTTC. It is translated as CASSSRASGRSHF.

The chain recombines TRBV7-2 with TRBJ1-2; possible D gene TRBD1, 6 bases. Trimming removed 5 bases at V and 8 bases at J, with 21 bases between. The CDR3 spans 15 residues. The germline CDR1 and CDR2 sequences are SGHTA and FQGNSA. The CDR3 nucleotides read TGTGCCAGCAGCACCAATCGACAGGCGTTTTCCGGCTACACCTTC. Protein: CASSTNRQAFSGYTF.